What follows are 8 T cell receptor beta chains derived from one specimen sequenced in a study of T-cell memory formation after mild COVID-19 (dated by TCRdb to 2020 to 2022). Libraries were made using 5' RACE. Sequencing instrument: Illumina NovaSeq 6000. Through fastp at Q25 and MiXCR, TCRdb rebuilt clones from the public reads, retaining in-frame beta chains. Each entry is one CDR3 protein sequence, shown with its most common DNA and genes. The sample table shows some 120,000 distinct CDR3 sequences, and about a sixth are seen once. The ten largest clones take up 5.2% of the sample. The sequencing input was PBMCs or a T cell subset sorted from them (not recorded which). The receptors were gathered from a man between 18 and 29 years old who had mild COVID-19 (a few samples of this study predate the infection). The sample titles of this study are shuffled in the database, so cell type and time point are left out; the donor was told from shared clones.

This clonotype was seen only a few times. The chain carries TRBV11-2 and TRBJ2-2, with D possibly being TRBD1 (6 bases). In germline, CDR1 is SGHAT, CDR2 FQNNGV. Trimming removed 3 bases at V and 7 bases at J, with 15 bases between. The CDR3 has 15 residues. The CDR3 sequence: CASSLMGALIGELFF. DNA of the CDR3: TGTGCCAGCAGCTTGATGGGGGCGCTGATCGGGGAGCTGTTTTTT. Together with reference TRBV11-2 and TRBJ2-2, the CDR3 gives the full variable domain: EAGVAQSPRYKIIEKRQSVAFWCNPISGHATLYWYQQILGQGPKLLIQFQNNGVVDDSQLPKDRFSAERLKGVDSTLKIQPAKLEDSAVYLCASSLMGALIGELFFGEGSRLTVL.

V usage is TRBV2 and J usage is TRBJ1-4; 7 positions match TRBD1. With V trimmed by 8 bases and J by 8 bases, 11 bases remained unmatched. Germline CDR1 is SNHLY and CDR2 is FYNNEI. The CDR3 loop spans 14 amino acids. Here the CDR3 DNA reads TGTGCCAGCGGCGCTGACAGGGTACGGGAAAAACTGTTTTTT. It translates to CASGADRVREKLFF.

This clonotype has just a few counts. The chain uses TRBV25-1 and TRBJ2-2; 9 nucleotides align to TRBD1. The CDR3 loop spans 15 amino acids. The J segment lost 7 bases and the V segment lost 2 bases, leaving 5 bases of the junction unmatched. Germline CDR1 reads MGHDK; CDR2 reads SYGVNS. Written as DNA, the CDR3 is TGTGCCAGCAGTGAACCCGGACAGGGGAACGGGGAGCTGTTTTTT. Translated, it gives CASSEPGQGNGELFF.

The chain uses TRBV24-1 and TRBJ2-3, with 11 bases lining up with TRBD2. This CDR3 has 16 residues. The junction had 4 bases not matched to a gene; V was cut back by 2 bases and J by 4 bases. Per the germline V gene, CDR1 is KGHDR and CDR2 is SFDVKD. CDR3 DNA: TGTGCCACCAGTGATTCTAGCGGGGGGATTGCAGATACGCAGTATTTT. It yields the protein CATSDSSGGIADTQYF.

V gene TRBV12-3 or TRBV12-4 combines with J gene TRBJ1-1; the match to TRBD1 covers 12 bases. The CDR3 is made up of 17 amino acids. The V segment lost 5 bases and the J segment 4 bases; nucleotides outside the gene matches: 11. Here the CDR3 reads CASSRGDRGRRGTEAFF. CDR3 nucleotides: TGTGCCAGCAGTCGAGGGGACAGGGGGCGACGGGGCACTGAAGCTTTCTTT.

V gene TRBV6-2 or TRBV6-3 combines with J gene TRBJ2-7; TRBD1 aligns across 8 bases. The CDR3 is made up of 13 amino acids. CDR1 is MNHEY, CDR2 SVGEGT, per germline. With 6 bases clipped from V and 6 bases from J, the junction kept 7 bases outside the gene matches. CDR3 in DNA: TGTGCCAGCAGCTCAGACAGGGGAGGCGAGCAGTACGTC. It codes for CASSSDRGGEQYV.

In its sample, this clonotype was seen a few times. The gene calls are TRBV20-1 and TRBJ2-7; 9 bases map to TRBD1. Germline lookup yields CDR1 DFQATT and CDR2 SNEGSKA (reference sequence). J gave up 6 bases and V 2 bases, and 11 bases lay outside the gene matches. CDR3 length: 15 residues. The DNA of the CDR3 is TGCAGTGCTAGACCGGGACAGGGAGTGTTGGGCGAGCAGTACTTC. Its translation is CSARPGQGVLGEQYF.

The table lists this clonotype with a few counts. The chain combines TRBV6-6 with TRBJ1-1, with TRBD1 matching 9 bases. The CDR3 loop spans 12 amino acids. V shed 5 bases and J 11 bases; nucleotides not matched to a gene: 6. Germline V gene data show CDR1 as MNHNY and CDR2 as SVGAGI (reference sequence). DNA of the CDR3: TGTGCCAGCAGTGGGGGACAGGGCACGGCTTTCTTT. Protein product: CASSGGQGTAFF.